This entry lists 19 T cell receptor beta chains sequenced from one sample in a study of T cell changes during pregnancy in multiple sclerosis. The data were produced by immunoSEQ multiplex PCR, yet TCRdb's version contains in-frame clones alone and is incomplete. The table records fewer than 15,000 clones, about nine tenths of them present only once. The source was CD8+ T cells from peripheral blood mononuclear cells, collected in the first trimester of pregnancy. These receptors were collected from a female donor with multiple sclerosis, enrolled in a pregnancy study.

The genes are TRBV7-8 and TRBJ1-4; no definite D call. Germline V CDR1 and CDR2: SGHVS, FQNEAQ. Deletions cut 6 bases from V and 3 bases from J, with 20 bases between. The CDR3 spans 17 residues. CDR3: CASSTMVPRGANEKLFF. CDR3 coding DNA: TGTGCCAGCAGTACCATGGTTCCTCGCGGGGCTAATGAAAAACTGTTTTTT.

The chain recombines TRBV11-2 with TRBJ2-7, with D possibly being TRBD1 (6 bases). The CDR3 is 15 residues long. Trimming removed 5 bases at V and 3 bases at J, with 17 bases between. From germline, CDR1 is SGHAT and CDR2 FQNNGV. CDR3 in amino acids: CASSDPTGQLYEQYF. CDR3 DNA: TGTGCCAGCAGCGACCCAACGGGACAACTCTACGAGCAGTACTTC.

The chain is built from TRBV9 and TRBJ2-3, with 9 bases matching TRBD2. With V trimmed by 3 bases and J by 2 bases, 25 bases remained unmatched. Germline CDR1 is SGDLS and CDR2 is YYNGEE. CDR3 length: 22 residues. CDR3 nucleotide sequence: TGTGCCAGCAGCGCCCGAGTGGGGGCCCTAGCGGGGTTGGCCGCCTCCACAGATACGCAGTATTTT. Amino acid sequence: CASSARVGALAGLAASTDTQYF.

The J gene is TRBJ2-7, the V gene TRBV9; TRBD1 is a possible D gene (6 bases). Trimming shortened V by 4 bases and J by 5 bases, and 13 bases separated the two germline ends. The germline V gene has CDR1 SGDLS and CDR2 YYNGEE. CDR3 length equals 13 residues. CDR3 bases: TGTGCCAGCAGCAGGCGGACAGTCGACGAGCAGTACTTC. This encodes CASSRRTVDEQYF.

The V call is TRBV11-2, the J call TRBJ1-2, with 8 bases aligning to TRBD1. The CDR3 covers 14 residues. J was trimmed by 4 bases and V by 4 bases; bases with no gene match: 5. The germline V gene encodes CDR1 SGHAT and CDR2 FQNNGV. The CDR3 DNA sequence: TGTGCCAGCAGCTGGGCAGGGGGCAGCTATGGCTACACCTTC. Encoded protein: CASSWAGGSYGYTF.

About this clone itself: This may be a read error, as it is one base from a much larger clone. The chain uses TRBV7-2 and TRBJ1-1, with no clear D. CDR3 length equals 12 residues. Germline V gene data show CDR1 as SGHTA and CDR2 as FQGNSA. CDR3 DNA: TGTGCCAGCAGCTTCGGAGCAACTGAAGCTCTCTTT. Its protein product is CASSFGATEALF.

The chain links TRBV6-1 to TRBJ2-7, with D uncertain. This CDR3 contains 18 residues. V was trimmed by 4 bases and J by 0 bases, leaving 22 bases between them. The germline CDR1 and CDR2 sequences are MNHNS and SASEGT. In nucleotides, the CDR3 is TGTGCCAGCAGTGGCTCCCCGACGGCAGGCCAATTCTCCTACGAGCAGTACTTC. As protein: CASSGSPTAGQFSYEQYF.

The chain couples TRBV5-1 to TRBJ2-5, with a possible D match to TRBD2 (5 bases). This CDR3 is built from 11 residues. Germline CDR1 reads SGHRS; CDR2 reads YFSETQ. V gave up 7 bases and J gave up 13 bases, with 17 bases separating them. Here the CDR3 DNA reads TGCGCCAGCCGGAGTCTGCGGACTTCGTACTTC. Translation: CASRSLRTSYF.

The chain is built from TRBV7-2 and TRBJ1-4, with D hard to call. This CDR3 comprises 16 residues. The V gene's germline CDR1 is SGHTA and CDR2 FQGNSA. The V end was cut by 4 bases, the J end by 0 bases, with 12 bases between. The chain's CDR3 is CASSSTVTATNEKLFF. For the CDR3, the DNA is TGTGCCAGCAGCTCTACAGTAACTGCAACTAATGAAAAACTGTTTTTT.

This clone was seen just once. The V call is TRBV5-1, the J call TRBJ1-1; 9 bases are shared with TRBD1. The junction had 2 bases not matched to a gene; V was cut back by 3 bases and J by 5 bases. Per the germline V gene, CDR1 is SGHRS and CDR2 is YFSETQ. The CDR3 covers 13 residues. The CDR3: CASSSGTGTEAFF. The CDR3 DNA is TGCGCCAGCAGCTCCGGGACAGGGACTGAAGCTTTCTTT.

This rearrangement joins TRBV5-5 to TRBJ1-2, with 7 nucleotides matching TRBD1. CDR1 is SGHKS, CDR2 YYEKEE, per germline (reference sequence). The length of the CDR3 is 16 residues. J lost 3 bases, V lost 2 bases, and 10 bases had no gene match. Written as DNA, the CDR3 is TGTGCCAGCAGCTTTTTTGGGGCCCAGGGGGACTATGGCTACACCTTC. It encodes CASSFFGAQGDYGYTF.

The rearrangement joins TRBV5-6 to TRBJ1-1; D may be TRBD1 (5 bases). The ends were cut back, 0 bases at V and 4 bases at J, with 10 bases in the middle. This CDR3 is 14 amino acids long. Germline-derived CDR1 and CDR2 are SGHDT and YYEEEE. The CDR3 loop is CASSLGQGRTEAFF. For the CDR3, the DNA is TGTGCCAGCAGCTTGGGGCAGGGTCGCACTGAAGCTTTCTTT.

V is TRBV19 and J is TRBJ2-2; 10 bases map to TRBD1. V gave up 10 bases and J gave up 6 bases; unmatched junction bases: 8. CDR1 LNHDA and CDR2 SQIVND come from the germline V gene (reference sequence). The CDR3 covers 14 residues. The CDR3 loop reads CATGDRGRAGELFF. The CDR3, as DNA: TGTGCCACTGGGGACAGGGGAAGGGCCGGGGAGCTGTTTTTT. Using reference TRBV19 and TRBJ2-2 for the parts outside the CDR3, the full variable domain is DGGITQSPKYLFRKEGQNVTLSCEQNLNHDAMYWYRQDPGQGLRLIYYSQIVNDFQKGDIAEGYSVSREKKESFPLTVTSAQKNPTAFYLCATGDRGRAGELFFGEGSRLTVL.

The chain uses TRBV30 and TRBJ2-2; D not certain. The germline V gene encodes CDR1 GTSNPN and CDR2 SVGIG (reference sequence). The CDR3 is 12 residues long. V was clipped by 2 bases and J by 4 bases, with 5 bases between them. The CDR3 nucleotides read TGTGCCTGGAGTCTCCTCACCGGGGAGCTGTTTTTT. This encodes CAWSLLTGELFF.

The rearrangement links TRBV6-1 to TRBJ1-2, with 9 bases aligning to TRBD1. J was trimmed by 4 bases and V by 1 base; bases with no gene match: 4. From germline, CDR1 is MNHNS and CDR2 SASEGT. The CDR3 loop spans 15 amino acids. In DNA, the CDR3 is TGTGCCAGCAGTGAAGGACAGGGGGGTGGCTATGGCTACACCTTC. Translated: CASSEGQGGGYGYTF.

The CDR3 DNA sequence: TGTGCCATCAGTGTTGGCGGGAAGACTGAAGCTTTCTTT. Protein: CAISVGGKTEAFF. The chain uses TRBV10-3 and TRBJ1-1; D remains ambiguous. The germline V and J ends were trimmed by 4 bases and 5 bases, with 11 bases remaining between them. This CDR3 has 13 amino acids. The germline gives CDR1 ENHRY, CDR2 SYGVKD.

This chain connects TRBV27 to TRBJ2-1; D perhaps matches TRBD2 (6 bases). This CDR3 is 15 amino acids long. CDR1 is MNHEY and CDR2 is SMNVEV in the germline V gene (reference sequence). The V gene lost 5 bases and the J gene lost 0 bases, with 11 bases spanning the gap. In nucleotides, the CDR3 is TGTGCCAGCAGTCCCGGGGGTTACTCCTACAATGAGCAGTTCTTC. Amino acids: CASSPGGYSYNEQFF.

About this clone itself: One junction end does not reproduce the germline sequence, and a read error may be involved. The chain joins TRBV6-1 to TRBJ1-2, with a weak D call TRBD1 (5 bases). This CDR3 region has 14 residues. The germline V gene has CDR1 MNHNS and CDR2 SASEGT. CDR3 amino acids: CASSEDMGHYGYTF. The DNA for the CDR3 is TGTGCCAGCAGCGAAGACATGGGGCACTATGGCTACACCTTC.

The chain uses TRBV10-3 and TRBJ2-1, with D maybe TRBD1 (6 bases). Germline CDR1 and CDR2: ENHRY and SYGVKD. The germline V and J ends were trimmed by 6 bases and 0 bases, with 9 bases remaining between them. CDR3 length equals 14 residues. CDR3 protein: CAIRDRSSYNEQFF. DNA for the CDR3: TGTGCCATCAGAGACAGGAGCTCCTACAATGAGCAGTTCTTC.